The rows below give T cell receptor beta chains drawn from one sample of a study of patients and donors after allogeneic stem cell transplantation. TCRdb itself ran the RT-PCR reads through MiXCR, one entry per CDR3 protein. In the table there are 200,000 to 250,000 distinct CDR3 sequences, roughly 14% of which are singletons. The sequenced sample was blood, either unsorted or a sorted T cell fraction (not recorded which). Every receptor here comes from a human donor who was either an allogeneic HSCT recipient or a stem cell or donor lymphocyte infusion donor (not recorded which). It is not recorded whose cells these are; they may come from a transplant donor. Each CDR3 is given with its conserved first and last residue. A D gene is named only where the DNA matches it firmly. The size of a clone is reported for some rows only, either as once, few or many, or as a class for expanded clones.

clone_size	v_call	j_call	d_call	cdr3_nt	cdr3_aa
many	TRBV16	TRBJ1-2	.	TGTGCCAGCAGCCAATCGTATGGCAGCTATGGCTACACCTTC	CASSQSYGSYGYTF
.	TRBV7-6	TRBJ2-5	.	TGTGCCAGCAGCCGTGGACTGGGGGAGACCCAGTACTTC	CASSRGLGETQYF
.	TRBV25-1	TRBJ2-7	.	TGTGCCAGCAGTGAAGTGGGCAGGAGCGCCTACGAGCAGTACTTC	CASSEVGRSAYEQYF
.	TRBV3-1	TRBJ2-5	TRBD2	TGTGCCAGCAGCCAAGCTCGACTAGCGGGAGAAGAGACCCAGTACTTC	CASSQARLAGEETQYF
.	TRBV2	TRBJ2-5	TRBD2	TGTGCCAGCAGTATGACTAGCGGGAGGGCTACGACCCAGTACTTC	CASSMTSGRATTQYF
many	TRBV4-1	TRBJ1-2	TRBD1	TGCGCCAGCAGCCAAGGAAAGGACAGGGGGCAGTATGGCTACACCTTC	CASSQGKDRGQYGYTF
many	TRBV2	TRBJ2-3	TRBD2	TGTGCCAGCAGGAGGGGAACTAGCGCTAACACAGATACGCAGTATTTT	CASRRGTSANTDTQYF
few	TRBV5-1	TRBJ2-7	.	TGCGCCAGCAGCTTGGGGGCAGGGCGCGAGCAGTACTTC	CASSLGAGREQYF
few	TRBV12-3/TRBV12-4	TRBJ2-7	TRBD1	TGTGCCAGCAGTTTTACAGGGGGCTACGAGCAGTACTTC	CASSFTGGYEQYF
.	TRBV11-1	TRBJ2-1	.	TGTGCCAGCAGCCTCCGCCCAGGGAATGAGCAGTTCTTC	CASSLRPGNEQFF
medium-sized	TRBV5-1	TRBJ2-1	TRBD2	TGCGCCAGCACCCTTAGCGGGGGGGCCTACAATGAGCAGTTCTTC	CASTLSGGAYNEQFF
once	TRBV18	TRBJ1-3	.	TGTGCCAGCTCACCAACGGGTGGAAACACCATATATTTT	CASSPTGGNTIYF
few	TRBV20-1	TRBJ1-1	.	TGCAGTGCTAGTTTACAGGGAGCTGAAGCTTTCTTT	CSASLQGAEAFF
few	TRBV9	TRBJ2-3	.	TGTGCCACTTTTCGGCCGCCACTTAGGATGCGATCTAGCACAGATACGCAGTATTTT	CATFRPPLRMRSSTDTQYF
.	TRBV5-6	TRBJ2-2	.	TGTGCCAGCAGCCATGGAGGGACCCGCACCGGGGAGCTGTTTTTT	CASSHGGTRTGELFF
.	TRBV4-1	TRBJ1-2	TRBD1	TGCGCCAGCAGCCAAGAAACAGGGGCGCGCTATGGCTATGGCTACACCTTC	CASSQETGARYGYGYTF
few	TRBV5-1	TRBJ2-5	TRBD2	TGCGCCAGCAGCCGGGGAGGGTCCCAGTACTTC	CASSRGGSQYF
few	TRBV27	TRBJ1-1	.	TGTGCCAGCAGTTTACTTGGGGATGCGAACACTGAAGCTTTCTTT	CASSLLGDANTEAFF
.	TRBV9	TRBJ1-2	.	TGTGCCAGCAGCTCCCGGGCTGATGGCTACACCTTC	CASSSRADGYTF
few	TRBV20-1	TRBJ1-4	.	TGCAGTGCTACTGAGCCGGGACTGAGAAATGAAAAACTGTTTTTT	CSATEPGLRNEKLFF
many	TRBV24-1	TRBJ2-3	.	TGTGCCACCAGTGAGCCAGGGAGTTTCGATACGCAGTATTTT	CATSEPGSFDTQYF
once	TRBV5-1	TRBJ1-1	TRBD1	TGCGCCAGCAGCGCGGGGACAGGACACACTGAAGCTTTCTTT	CASSAGTGHTEAFF
many	TRBV6-2/TRBV6-3	TRBJ2-7	.	TGTGCCAGCAGTTACAGGGTCGACTCCTACGAGCAGTACTTC	CASSYRVDSYEQYF
.	TRBV20-1	TRBJ2-7	.	TGCAGTGCTAGTTGGCTCGGCGAGCAGTACTTC	CSASWLGEQYF
.	TRBV9	TRBJ2-3	TRBD2	TGTGCCAGCAGCGCCGGACTAGCTGGCACAGATACGCAGTATTTT	CASSAGLAGTDTQYF
many	TRBV29-1	TRBJ2-7	.	TGCAGCGTTCTCGGGAGCTCCTACGAGCAGTACTTC	CSVLGSSYEQYF
few	TRBV29-1	TRBJ1-3	TRBD1	TGCAGCGTCGCAGGGACAGCCACTGGAAACACCATATATTTT	CSVAGTATGNTIYF
few	TRBV25-1	TRBJ1-6	.	TGTGCCAGCAGTGACGCGACAGGACCCCTCCACTTT	CASSDATGPLHF
.	TRBV7-6	TRBJ2-2	.	TGTGCCAGCATGATGGGGGCCACCGGGGAGCTGTTTTTT	CASMMGATGELFF
.	TRBV29-1	TRBJ2-7	.	TGCAGCGTTGAAACCAAAAAAGGGACCTACGAGCAGTACTTC	CSVETKKGTYEQYF
.	TRBV9	TRBJ2-7	.	TGTGCCAGCAGCGTTGGGACGGATCCCTACGAGCAGTACTTC	CASSVGTDPYEQYF
few	TRBV29-1	TRBJ2-5	TRBD2	TGCAGCGTTGTTAGAGCGGGGCAAGAGACCCAGTACTTC	CSVVRAGQETQYF
.	TRBV14	TRBJ2-5	.	TGTGCCAGCAGCCCCCGGACCCGCATTGAGGAGACCCAGTACTTC	CASSPRTRIEETQYF
.	TRBV25-1	TRBJ1-2	.	TGTGCCAGCAGTGAATACAGCAGGCGAAGTGGCTACACCTTC	CASSEYSRRSGYTF
.	TRBV7-6	TRBJ2-1	.	TGTGCCAGCAGCTTAGAACAGGACAACAATGAGCAGTTCTTC	CASSLEQDNNEQFF
few	TRBV5-6	TRBJ2-1	.	TGTGCCAGCAGCTTTTCCTTCGGGGATGAGCAGTTCTTC	CASSFSFGDEQFF
.	TRBV24-1	TRBJ2-5	.	TGTGCCACCAGTGACCCTAATCCAGGGGAGCAAGAGACCCAGTACTTC	CATSDPNPGEQETQYF
few	TRBV30	TRBJ1-1	TRBD1	TGTGCCTGGACCGATTACGGACAGGGAGAAGCTTTCTTT	CAWTDYGQGEAFF
many	TRBV2	TRBJ1-1	.	TGTGCCAGCAGGGACCGAGGGGCCAACACTGAAGCTTTCTTT	CASRDRGANTEAFF
few	TRBV7-8	TRBJ2-7	.	TGTGCCAGCAGCTCCCCCCCACAGCTGCGGTTGTACGAGCAGTACTTC	CASSSPPQLRLYEQYF
few	TRBV6-1	TRBJ2-5	.	TGTGCCAGCAGTGGCAGCGGAGAGACCCAGTACTTC	CASSGSGETQYF
few	TRBV5-4	TRBJ2-7	.	TGTGCCAGCAGCTTGGCTGGGAACTCCGCCTACGAGCAGTACTTC	CASSLAGNSAYEQYF
.	TRBV11-2	TRBJ2-2	TRBD1	TGTGCCAGCAGCTTAGACAGGGGGTCGGGGGAGCTGTTTTTT	CASSLDRGSGELFF
.	TRBV12-3/TRBV12-4	TRBJ1-3	.	TGTGCCAGCAGTTCGCCGGGACCCTGGGGAGGTGGAAACACCATATATTTT	CASSSPGPWGGGNTIYF
few	TRBV29-1	TRBJ2-2	.	TGCAGCGCGGGTGTACTAGCGAACACCGGGGAGCTGTTTTTT	CSAGVLANTGELFF
few	TRBV7-8	TRBJ2-2	.	TGTGCCAGCAGCCCCCACAGGTCGAACACCGGGGAGCTGTTTTTT	CASSPHRSNTGELFF
.	TRBV15	TRBJ2-7	.	TGTGCCACCAGCAGAGACGGCAGGGGATCCTACGAGCAGTACTTC	CATSRDGRGSYEQYF
few	TRBV9	TRBJ2-7	.	TGTGCCAGCAGCCCAGAAGGGAGAATCTACGAGCAGTACTTC	CASSPEGRIYEQYF
.	TRBV5-6	TRBJ2-7	TRBD1	TGTGCCAGCAGCTGGGACAGTCAACTTATTCAGGAGCAGTACTTC	CASSWDSQLIQEQYF
.	TRBV6-1	TRBJ1-1	.	TGTGCCAGCAGTGCCCAAATCCAGGGGTTGGCTGAAGCTTTCTTT	CASSAQIQGLAEAFF
many	TRBV12-5	TRBJ2-1	TRBD2	TGTGCTAGTGGTTTGTCCTCTAGCGGGAGGGATGAGCAGTTCTTC	CASGLSSSGRDEQFF
few	TRBV20-1	TRBJ2-5	.	TGCAGTGCGTCGGGGGAAGGGGAGACCCAGTACTTC	CSASGEGETQYF
few	TRBV4-3	TRBJ1-2	.	TGCGCCAGCAGCCAAGATGGTCAGGGCCGCTATGGCTACACCTTC	CASSQDGQGRYGYTF
.	TRBV7-2	TRBJ1-2	.	TGTGCCAGCAGCTTAGTTCGCCGCCAGTCCGATGGCTACACCTTC	CASSLVRRQSDGYTF
.	TRBV5-1	TRBJ1-3	.	TGCGCCAGCAGCTTAGTACCAATCCCTGGAAACACCATATATTTT	CASSLVPIPGNTIYF
.	TRBV20-1	TRBJ2-4	.	TGCAGTGCTAGAGGACAGGGAGGAAACATTCAGTACTTC	CSARGQGGNIQYF